This T cell receptor (beta chain) originates from a study of cytomegalovirus exposure and HLA in healthy donors. For the study at large: Of all 400 or so donors who were genotyped, roughly 81% belonged to the Caucasian-associated ancestry cluster. Study observations and caveats: What a later analysis showed was that several of the most significant clusters appeared linked to common viral pathogens. Researchers left out some V segments, among them TRBV6-2 and TRBV6-3, as indistinguishable. An observed cluster of highly shared sequence variants was recorded as a likely sequencing artifact.

The PCR ran on 60 Vbeta and 13 Jbeta primers. Sequencing was performed with immunoSEQ multiplex PCR; in TCRdb, only in-frame clones are kept and a portion is missing. This table holds under 200,000 clones, around 72% found once. V was shortened by 0 bases and J by 5 bases, with 6 bases between the two germline ends. This CDR3 has 13 residues. In germline, CDR1 is SGHTA, CDR2 FQGNSA. This clone was seen just once. The antigen is undetermined. The source of this sequence is a female donor in good health and CMV-seronegative. Sequenced material: PBMCs. The rearrangement joins TRBV7-2 to TRBJ2-3, with D perhaps TRBD2 (5 bases). In DNA form, the CDR3 reads TGTGCCAGCAGCTTAGCCCGGGGAGATACGCAGTATTTT. Residues: CASSLARGDTQYF.